This T cell receptor (beta chain) was sequenced for a study of cytomegalovirus exposure and HLA in healthy donors. This CDR3 region has 12 residues. Germline V gives CDR1 MDHEN, CDR2 SYDVKM. V dropped 10 bases and J dropped 4 bases, with 11 bases sitting between them. Vbeta (60) and Jbeta (13) primers were used in the PCR. The repertoire was sequenced with immunoSEQ multiplex PCR; TCRdb's copy has only in-frame clones and lacks some. This sample has about 71,000 clones; about two thirds occur once, and the top ten carry roughly 10%. The chain recombines TRBV28 with TRBJ2-1; D is perhaps TRBD1 (6 bases). Sequencing used PBMCs. This TCR came from a woman aged 45-59 years in good health and CMV-seropositive. This CDR3 reads CATLRGYNEQFF. CDR3 sequence (DNA): TGTGCCACTCTTAGGGGGTACAATGAGCAGTTCTTC.